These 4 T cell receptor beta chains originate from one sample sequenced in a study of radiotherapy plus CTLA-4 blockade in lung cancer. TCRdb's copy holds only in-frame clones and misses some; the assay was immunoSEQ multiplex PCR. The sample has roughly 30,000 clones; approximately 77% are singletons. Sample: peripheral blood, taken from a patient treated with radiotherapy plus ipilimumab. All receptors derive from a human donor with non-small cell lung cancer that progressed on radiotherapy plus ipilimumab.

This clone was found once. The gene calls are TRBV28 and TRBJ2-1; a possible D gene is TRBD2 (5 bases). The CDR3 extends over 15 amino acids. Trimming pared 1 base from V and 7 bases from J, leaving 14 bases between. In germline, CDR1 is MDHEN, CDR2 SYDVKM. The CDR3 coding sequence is TGTGCCAGCAGTTTATTGCTGAGGGAGAGGAATGAGCAGTTCTTC. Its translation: CASSLLLRERNEQFF.

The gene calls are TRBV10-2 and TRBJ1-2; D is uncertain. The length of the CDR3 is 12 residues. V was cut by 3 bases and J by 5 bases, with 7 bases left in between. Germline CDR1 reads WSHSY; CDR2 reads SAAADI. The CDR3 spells CASSEARYGYTF. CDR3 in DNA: TGCGCCAGCAGTGAAGCCAGGTATGGCTACACCTTC.

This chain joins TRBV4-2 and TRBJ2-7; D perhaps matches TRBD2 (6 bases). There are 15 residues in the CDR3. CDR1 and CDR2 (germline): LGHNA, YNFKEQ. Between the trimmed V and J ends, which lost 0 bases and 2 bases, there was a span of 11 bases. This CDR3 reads CASSQDGTATYEQYF. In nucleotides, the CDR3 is TGTGCCAGCAGCCAAGATGGGACTGCAACCTACGAGCAGTACTTC.

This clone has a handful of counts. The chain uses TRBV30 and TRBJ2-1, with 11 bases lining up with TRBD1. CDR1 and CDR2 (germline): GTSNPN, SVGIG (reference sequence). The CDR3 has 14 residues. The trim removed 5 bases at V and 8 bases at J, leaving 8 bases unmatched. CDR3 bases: TGTGCCTGGGGGACAGGGGGAAAGGACTATGAGCAGTTCTTC. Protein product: CAWGTGGKDYEQFF.